This T cell receptor beta chain came from a study of blood T cell repertoires in COVID-19. Study-wide background: The analysed material was cDNA or gDNA that came from T cells, B-cell-depleted T cells, or PBMCs.

V was pared by 2 bases and J by 3 bases, with 9 bases of the junction left unmatched. Per germline, CDR1 SGHRS and CDR2 YFSETQ. The CDR3 is made up of 16 amino acids. Using immunoSEQ multiplex PCR, the repertoire was profiled, and TCRdb retains in-frame clones only, with some absent. The table shows about half a million clones, with 80% to 90% occurring only once. Participants, roughly 18 to 89 years old, spanned fewer than 25 US areas. Cohorts were determined from participant-reported clinical history. The TCR comes from a woman aged 55-69 years who had recovered from COVID-19. The source material was PBMCs or T cells enriched from blood (not recorded which). The chain recombines TRBV5-1 with TRBJ1-1; 8 nucleotides align to TRBD1. The CDR3: CASSFTGGTLDTEAFF. The CDR3 DNA reads TGCGCCAGCAGCTTCACAGGGGGTACCCTGGACACTGAAGCTTTCTTT.